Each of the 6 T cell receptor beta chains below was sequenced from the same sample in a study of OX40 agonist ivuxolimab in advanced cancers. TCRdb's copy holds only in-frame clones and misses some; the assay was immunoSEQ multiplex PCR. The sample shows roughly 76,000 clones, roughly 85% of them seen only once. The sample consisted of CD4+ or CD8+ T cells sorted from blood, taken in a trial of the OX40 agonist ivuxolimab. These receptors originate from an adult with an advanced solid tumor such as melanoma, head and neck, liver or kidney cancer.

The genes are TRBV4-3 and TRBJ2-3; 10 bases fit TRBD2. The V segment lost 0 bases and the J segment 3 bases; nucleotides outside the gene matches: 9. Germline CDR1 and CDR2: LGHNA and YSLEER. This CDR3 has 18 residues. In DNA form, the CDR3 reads TGCGCCAGCAGCCAAGATCCCCCAGCGGGGGGGGTAACAGATACGCAGTATTTT. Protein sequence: CASSQDPPAGGVTDTQYF.

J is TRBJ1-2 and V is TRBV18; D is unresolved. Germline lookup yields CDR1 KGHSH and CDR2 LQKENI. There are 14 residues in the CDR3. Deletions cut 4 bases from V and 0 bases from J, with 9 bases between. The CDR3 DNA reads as TGTGCCAGCTCACGGGCAGTCACTAACTATGGCTACACCTTC. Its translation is CASSRAVTNYGYTF.

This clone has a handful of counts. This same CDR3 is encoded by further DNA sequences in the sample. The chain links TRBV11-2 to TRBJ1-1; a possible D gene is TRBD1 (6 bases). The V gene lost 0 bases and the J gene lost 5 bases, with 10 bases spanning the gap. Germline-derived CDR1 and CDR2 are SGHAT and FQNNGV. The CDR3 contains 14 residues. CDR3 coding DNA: TGTGCCAGCAGCTTAGATCCGGGGACAACTGAAGCTTTCTTT. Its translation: CASSLDPGTTEAFF.

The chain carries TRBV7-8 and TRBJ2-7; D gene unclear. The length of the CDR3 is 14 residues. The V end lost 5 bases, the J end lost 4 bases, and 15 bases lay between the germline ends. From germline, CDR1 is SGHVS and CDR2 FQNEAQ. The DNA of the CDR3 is TGTGCCAGCAGCCCACCCAAGGCTACTTACGAGCAGTACTTC. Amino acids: CASSPPKATYEQYF.

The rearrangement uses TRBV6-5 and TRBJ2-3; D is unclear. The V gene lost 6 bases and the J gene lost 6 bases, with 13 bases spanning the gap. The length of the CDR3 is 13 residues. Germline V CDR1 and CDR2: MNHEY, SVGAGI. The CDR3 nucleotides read TGTGCCAGCAGGGCTTTGGTTTCGGATACGCAGTATTTT. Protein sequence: CASRALVSDTQYF.

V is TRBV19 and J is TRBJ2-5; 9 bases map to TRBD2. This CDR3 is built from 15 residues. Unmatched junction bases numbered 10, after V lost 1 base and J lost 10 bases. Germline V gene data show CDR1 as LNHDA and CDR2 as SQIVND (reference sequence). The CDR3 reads CASSIGPQTSGIQYF. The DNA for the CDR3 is TGTGCCAGTAGTATAGGTCCCCAGACTAGCGGAATCCAGTACTTC. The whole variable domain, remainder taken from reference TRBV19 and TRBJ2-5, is DGGITQSPKYLFRKEGQNVTLSCEQNLNHDAMYWYRQDPGQGLRLIYYSQIVNDFQKGDIAEGYSVSREKKESFPLTVTSAQKNPTAFYLCASSIGPQTSGIQYFGPGTRLLVL.